This T cell receptor beta chain derives from a study of early T cells in non-severe SARS-CoV-2 infection. Looking at the study overall: Investigators sequenced bulk RNA drawn from unsorted whole blood, and chains remained unpaired.

Points from the study as a whole: Private and CD4 specificities were missed by VDJdb matching, which favored anti-spike CD8 responses.

As part of library construction, unique molecular identifiers were attached to individual cDNA molecules. In TCRdb, the 5' RACE reads were re-called with MiXCR into one record per CDR3 protein. The top ten clones hold about 4.8% of a sample with about 77,000 distinct CDR3 sequences, roughly 9.6% of them seen once. In regard to this clonotype: Its cognate antigen is unknown.

What was sequenced was whole blood. This TCR was sampled from an adult who was a healthcare worker with PCR-confirmed SARS-CoV-2 infection or an uninfected control (not recorded which).

The CDR3 DNA reads TGTGCCAGCAGCGACCGGGACAGGGCTTCACCCCTCCACTTT. Translating it yields CASSDRDRASPLHF. The chain uses TRBV9 and TRBJ1-6; TRBD1 matches 9 bases. V trimming: 3 bases; J trimming: 9 bases; junction bases outside the gene matches: 4. Germline CDR1 SGDLS, CDR2 YYNGEE. The CDR3 covers 14 residues.